This T cell receptor (beta chain) appears in the sequencing data of a study of blood T cells in healthy people across ages. For the study at large: Template switching captured about one barcoded beta molecule per two T cells.

This clonotype has more than one count but fewer than ten. A second PCR of roughly 7 to 11 cycles used a sample-barcoded 5' primer and a J-beta primer mix. The template-switch adaptor was a 5' adaptor with 12 random nucleotides. It tagged each cDNA molecule. TCRdb recomputed calls from the 5' RACE reads with MiXCR, one row per CDR3 protein. This sample has 800,000 to 950,000 distinct CDR3 sequences; roughly 35% occur once, and the top ten carry around 13%. The amount of total RNA extracted per sample was at least 6 micrograms. The CDR3 has 15 residues. The V segment lost 6 bases and the J segment 7 bases; nucleotides outside the gene matches: 8.

This chain connects TRBV12-3 or TRBV12-4 to TRBJ2-1, with 11 bases identical to TRBD2. The sample consisted of blood. This receptor was taken from a man aged 18-30 years in good health. Here the CDR3 DNA reads TGTGCCAGCAGCATACTAGCGGGGGCCAAAAATGAGCAGTTCTTC. As protein: CASSILAGAKNEQFF.